One T cell receptor beta chain is described in this entry. The antigen is undetermined. PCR used 60 Vbeta primers and 13 Jbeta primers. Data came from immunoSEQ multiplex PCR; TCRdb stores just in-frame clones and leaves some out. The sample holds 150,000 to 200,000 clones, roughly 72% seen once. This entry comes from a study of cytomegalovirus exposure and HLA in healthy donors. Broader study findings: Based on reports, TCR beta sequences accurately predicted HLA-A and HLA-B alleles for most subjects. Immune exposure information available was restricted to CMV serostatus.

CDR1 is SGHRS and CDR2 is YFSETQ in the germline V gene. Trimming left V 4 bases short and J 8 bases short, with 18 bases between. The CDR3 sequence is 14 residues long. The clonotype originates from a woman aged 40 to 50 in good health and CMV-seronegative. V usage is TRBV5-1 and J usage is TRBJ1-2; D not resolved. Sequences were obtained from PBMCs. The chain's CDR3 is CASSVGLSEAGYTF. The CDR3 nucleotides are TGCGCCAGCAGCGTAGGGCTATCGGAGGCGGGCTACACCTTC.